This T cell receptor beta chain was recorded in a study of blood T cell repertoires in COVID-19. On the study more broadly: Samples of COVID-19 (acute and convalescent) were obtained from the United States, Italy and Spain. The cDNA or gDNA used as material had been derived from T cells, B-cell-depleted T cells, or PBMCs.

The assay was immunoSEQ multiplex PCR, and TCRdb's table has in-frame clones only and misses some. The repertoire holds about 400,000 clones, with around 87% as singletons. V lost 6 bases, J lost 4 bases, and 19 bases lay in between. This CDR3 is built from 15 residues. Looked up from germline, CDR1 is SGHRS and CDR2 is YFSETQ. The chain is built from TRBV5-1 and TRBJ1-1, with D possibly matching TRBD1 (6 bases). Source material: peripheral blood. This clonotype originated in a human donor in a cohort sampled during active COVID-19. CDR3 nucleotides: TGCGCCAGCACCCCGCCGGGGGGGCAGGGCACTGAAGCTTTCTTT. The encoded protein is CASTPPGGQGTEAFF.